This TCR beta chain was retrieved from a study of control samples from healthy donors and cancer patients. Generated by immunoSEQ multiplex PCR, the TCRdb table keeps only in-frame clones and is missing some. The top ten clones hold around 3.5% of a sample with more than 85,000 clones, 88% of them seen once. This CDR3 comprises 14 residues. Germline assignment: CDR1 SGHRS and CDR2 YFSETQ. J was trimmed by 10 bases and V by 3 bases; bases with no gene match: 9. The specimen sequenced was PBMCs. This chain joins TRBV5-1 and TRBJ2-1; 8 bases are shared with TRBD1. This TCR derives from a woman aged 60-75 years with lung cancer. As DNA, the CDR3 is TGCGCCAGCAGCTGGGGGACAGGAATTGGAGAGCAGTTCTTC. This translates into CASSWGTGIGEQFF.